What follows describes a single T cell receptor (beta chain). Here immunoSEQ multiplex PCR was the method, and the copy in TCRdb shows in-frame clones only, minus some. The sample shows tens of thousands of clones, around 91% of them seen only once. Time point denoted: pretreatment peripheral blood. Each patient contributed between 1 and 8 total time points of blood mononuclear cells, pretreatment and during treatment. The data were obtained in a study of PD-L1 blockade in urothelial cancer. On the study more broadly: Of approximately 30 patients, around 25 were males with bladder-origin urothelial cancer.

The receptor comes from a man in his sixties with urothelial cancer. The starting material was PBMCs, obtained around atezolizumab (anti-PD-L1) treatment.

The CDR3 sequence: CASVKPRRGQGSETQYF. Written as DNA, the CDR3 is TGTGCCAGTGTTAAACCCAGGCGCGGACAGGGATCAGAGACCCAGTACTTC. The chain joins TRBV19 to TRBJ2-5; TRBD1 aligns across 8 bases. The CDR3 spans 17 residues. Per germline, CDR1 LNHDA and CDR2 SQIVND (reference sequence). The junction had 18 bases not matched to a gene; V was cut back by 8 bases and J by 4 bases. The whole variable domain, filled in from reference TRBV19 and TRBJ2-5, reads DGGITQSPKYLFRKEGQNVTLSCEQNLNHDAMYWYRQDPGQGLRLIYYSQIVNDFQKGDIAEGYSVSREKKESFPLTVTSAQKNPTAFYLCASVKPRRGQGSETQYFGPGTRLLVL.